This paragraph covers one T cell receptor beta chain sequence. The sample originates from a study of Ad26.COV2.S vaccination and SARS-CoV-2 variants. TCRdb's table, derived via immunoSEQ multiplex PCR, lists solely in-frame clones and lacks some. This table has some 420,000 clones, approximately 88% appearing once. Treatment of the sample: about 20 received Ad26.COV2.S at low or high dose, single or two shots; several received placebo; per-sample allocation not given. Day 63 after the first vaccine or placebo injection was the time point for sampling. This CDR3 spans 16 amino acids. Trimming cost V 3 bases and J 4 bases, with 15 bases left between them. CDR1 and CDR2 from the germline V gene are ENHRY and SYGVKD.

Sequencing used peripheral blood, obtained in a trial of Ad26.COV2.S vaccine versus placebo. The receptor was derived from a person between 18 and 59 years old who received the Ad26.COV2.S COVID-19 vaccine or a placebo. The chain joins TRBV10-3 to TRBJ1-4, with D hard to call. CDR3 sequence: CAISDVYSTLNEKLFF. CDR3 nucleotide sequence: TGTGCCATCAGTGATGTCTACAGTACCCTTAATGAAAAACTGTTTTTT.